One and the same sample provided the 25 T cell receptor beta chains below, sequenced in a study of blood T cell repertoires in COVID-19. The table came from immunoSEQ multiplex PCR; TCRdb's copy has only in-frame clones and leaves some out. The table lists some 150,000 clones, about nine tenths of them singletons. Sequenced material: peripheral blood. Receptors were obtained from a woman aged 60-70 years with active or convalescent COVID-19.

The V call is TRBV2, the J call TRBJ1-4; D uncertain. Trimming removed 8 bases from V and 4 bases from J, with 17 bases in between. This CDR3 is built from 15 residues. CDR1 and CDR2 from the germline V gene are SNHLY and FYNNEI. CDR3 DNA: TGTGCCAGCGCGCGGATCCGCAGCCTTAATGAAAAACTGTTTTTT. This translates into CASARIRSLNEKLFF.

The chain links TRBV5-1 to TRBJ2-3; no firm D call. Germline assignment: CDR1 SGHRS and CDR2 YFSETQ. V shed 0 bases and J shed 0 bases, with 2 bases lying between them. This CDR3 comprises 13 residues. The CDR3 reads CASSLASTDTQYF. The DNA for the CDR3 is TGCGCCAGCAGCTTGGCTAGCACAGATACGCAGTATTTT.

This clone was recorded a few times. The J gene is TRBJ2-2, the V gene TRBV12-5; 10 bases map to TRBD2. The ends lost 5 bases at V and 4 bases at J; junction bases unmatched: 7. Germline CDR1 reads LGHNT; CDR2 reads FRNRAP. CDR3 length equals 16 residues. CDR3 bases: TGTGCTAGTGGTCCCTTAGCGGGGGGCATCACCGGGGAGCTGTTTTTT. Translation gives CASGPLAGGITGELFF.

This sequence joins TRBV16 and TRBJ1-6; no clear D gene. V was clipped by 0 bases and J by 7 bases, with 10 bases between them. There are 15 residues in the CDR3. CDR1 KGHSY and CDR2 FQNENV come from the germline V gene. CDR3 residues: CASSQSTPGNSPLHF. CDR3 DNA: TGTGCCAGCAGCCAATCTACCCCGGGAAATTCACCCCTCCACTTT.

The chain carries TRBV6-2 or TRBV6-3 and TRBJ2-3, with TRBD2 as a possible D gene (6 bases). This CDR3 has 18 residues. Between the trimmed V and J ends, which lost 2 bases and 2 bases, there was a span of 20 bases. The germline V gene encodes CDR1 MNHEY and CDR2 SVGEGT. The CDR3 protein is CASSYQEGTTENTDTQYF. The CDR3 DNA is TGTGCCAGCAGTTACCAGGAGGGCACGACCGAAAACACAGATACGCAGTATTTT.

The V and J genes are TRBV19 and TRBJ2-3, with 8 nucleotides matching TRBD2. The CDR3 length is 14 residues. The V and J ends lost 7 bases and 3 bases, in that order; junction bases with no gene match: 6. Per the germline V gene, CDR1 is LNHDA and CDR2 is SQIVND (reference sequence). CDR3 protein: CASKEAGATDTQYF. CDR3 DNA: TGTGCCAGTAAAGAAGCGGGGGCTACAGATACGCAGTATTTT.

The chain carries TRBV10-1 and TRBJ2-3; D is possibly TRBD1 (5 bases). With 3 bases removed from V and 2 bases from J, the gap between germline ends came to 12 bases. The CDR3 is made up of 15 amino acids. In germline, CDR1 is WNHNN, CDR2 SYGVQD (reference sequence). CDR3 nucleotides: TGCGCCAGCAGTGACGGACACACGGTCACAGATACGCAGTATTTT. This encodes CASSDGHTVTDTQYF.

Concerning this clone: The junction shows a germline mismatch at one end, possibly a read error. The chain couples TRBV7-7 to TRBJ2-3, with TRBD2 matching 8 bases. Per the germline V gene, CDR1 is SSHAT and CDR2 is FNYEAQ (reference sequence). CDR3 length: 15 amino acids. The CDR3 coding sequence is TGTGCTAGCAGCTTAGGCGGGGGGCGCACAGATACGCAGTATTTT. It codes for CASSLGGGRTDTQYF.

The J gene is TRBJ1-6, the V gene TRBV4-3, with TRBD1 matching over 9 bases. This CDR3 has 15 amino acids. Unmatched junction bases numbered 2, after V lost 4 bases and J lost 4 bases. Germline V lookup: CDR1 LGHNA, CDR2 YSLEER. CDR3 DNA sequence: TGCGCCAGCAGCCTGGGACAGGGTTATAATTCACCCCTCCACTTT. As protein: CASSLGQGYNSPLHF.

The chain carries TRBV14 and TRBJ2-5, with D perhaps TRBD2 (6 bases). Trimming stripped 2 bases from V and 7 bases from J, with 17 bases between. CDR3 size: 15 residues. Per the germline V gene, CDR1 is SGHDN and CDR2 is FVKESK. The CDR3 loop reads CASSQPGRSRGTQYF. CDR3 nucleotide sequence: TGTGCCAGCAGCCAACCAGGGAGGTCCCGTGGGACCCAGTACTTC.

The gene calls are TRBV4-1 and TRBJ2-1; TRBD2 matches 8 bases. CDR3 length: 17 residues. V lost 0 bases and J lost 7; bases outside the gene matches: 11. Germline V CDR1 and CDR2: MGHRA, YSYEKL. CDR3 loop: CASSQDIRLAGGNEQFF. Here the CDR3 DNA reads TGCGCCAGCAGCCAAGATATTCGGCTAGCGGGTGGAAATGAGCAGTTCTTC.

The V gene is TRBV6-1, the J gene TRBJ2-4; TRBD1 agrees at 8 bases. V shed 0 bases and J 7 bases; nucleotides not matched to a gene: 8. Germline V CDR1 and CDR2: MNHNS, SASEGT. The CDR3 contains 16 residues. CDR3 sequence reads: CASSEALGQGANIQYF. The CDR3 DNA reads TGTGCCAGCAGTGAAGCGCTAGGGCAGGGGGCGAACATTCAGTACTTC.

The V call is TRBV6-4, the J call TRBJ2-7; 10 positions match TRBD2. V trimming: 3 bases; J trimming: 0 bases; junction bases outside the gene matches: 2. CDR3 size: 15 residues. Germline CDR1 MRHNA, CDR2 SNTAGT. CDR3 DNA: TGTGCCAGCAGTGAGATAGCGGGGGGCTCCTACGAGCAGTACTTC. This gives the protein CASSEIAGGSYEQYF.

CDR3 bases: TGTGCCAGCTCACCTCAGGACTCGAACACTGAAGCTTTCTTT. Protein: CASSPQDSNTEAFF. This chain links TRBV18 with TRBJ1-1; D gene uncertain. Germline V gene lookup returns CDR1 KGHSH and CDR2 LQKENI. The CDR3 extends over 14 amino acids. V was clipped by 3 bases and J by 1 base, with 9 bases between them.

The chain has TRBV9 and TRBJ2-5; maybe TRBD1 (6 bases). Trimming cost V 0 bases and J 5 bases, with 11 bases left between them. CDR3 length: 14 amino acids. Germline-derived CDR1 and CDR2 are SGDLS and YYNGEE. In DNA, the CDR3 is TGTGCCAGCAGCGTAGCCGACAGGTGGGAGACCCAGTACTTC. Its protein is CASSVADRWETQYF.

J is TRBJ1-1 and V is TRBV30, with 8 bases that match TRBD1. The CDR3 covers 15 residues. J gave up 5 bases and V 0 bases, and 8 bases lay outside the gene matches. Germline V gives CDR1 GTSNPN, CDR2 SVGIG (reference sequence). CDR3 sequence (DNA): TGTGCCTGGAGTGTATCCCAGGGGGCTTATACTGAAGCTTTCTTT. As protein: CAWSVSQGAYTEAFF.

This clone has more than one count but fewer than ten. The chain combines TRBV6-5 with TRBJ2-1, with 9 bases lining up with TRBD1. V was pared by 6 bases and J by 7 bases, with 10 bases of the junction left unmatched. The CDR3 runs 15 residues. Per the germline V gene, CDR1 is MNHEY and CDR2 is SVGAGI. The CDR3 protein is CASSQPGTGLNEQFF. CDR3 in DNA: TGTGCCAGCAGCCAACCCGGGACAGGGCTAAATGAGCAGTTCTTC.

V gene TRBV24-1 combines with J gene TRBJ2-2; 7 bases are a match to TRBD1. Germline V CDR1 and CDR2: KGHDR, SFDVKD. J lost 4 bases, V lost 7 bases, and 2 bases had no gene match. The CDR3 has 13 residues. The CDR3: CATSDRATGELFF. CDR3 DNA sequence: TGTGCCACCAGCGACAGGGCCACCGGGGAGCTGTTTTTT.

The chain joins TRBV19 to TRBJ1-4, with D unclear. The V gene's germline CDR1 is LNHDA and CDR2 SQIVND (reference sequence). The CDR3 runs 17 residues. V lost 5 bases and J lost 0, with 16 bases in between. CDR3 sequence: CASSPIGKTTTNEKLFF. CDR3 sequence (DNA): TGTGCCAGTAGTCCCATCGGGAAAACTACAACTAATGAAAAACTGTTTTTT.

The chain has TRBV12-5 and TRBJ2-1; TRBD2 agrees at 10 bases. The V and J ends lost 0 bases and 1 base, in that order; junction bases with no gene match: 6. The CDR3 loop spans 18 amino acids. Germline loops: CDR1 LGHNT, CDR2 FRNRAP. CDR3 loop: CASGLVSSSGGSYNEQFF. The CDR3 DNA reads TGTGCTAGTGGTTTGGTTTCGTCTAGCGGGGGTTCCTACAATGAGCAGTTCTTC. The full variable domain, rest sourced from reference TRBV12-5 and TRBJ2-1, is DARVTQTPRHKVTEMGQEVTMRCQPILGHNTVFWYRQTMMQGLELLAYFRNRAPLDDSGMPKDRFSAEMPDATLATLKIQPSEPRDSAVYFCASGLVSSSGGSYNEQFFGPGTRLTVL.

V gene TRBV12-3 or TRBV12-4 combines with J gene TRBJ1-3; 8 bases are a match to TRBD1. The CDR3 length is 13 residues. V lost 5 bases and J lost 9; bases outside the gene matches: 6. The CDR3 bases are TGTGCCAGCAGTCCCGGACAGGGAGGCACCATATATTTT. Encoded protein: CASSPGQGGTIYF.

The V call is TRBV4-2, the J call TRBJ1-1; TRBD1 matches 10 bases. CDR3 length equals 16 residues. After removal of 0 bases from V and 7 bases from J, the junction contained 8 bases not matched to a gene. Germline V CDR1 and CDR2: LGHNA, YNFKEQ. CDR3 sequence reads: CASSQEPTGGDGEAFF. CDR3 sequence (DNA): TGTGCCAGCAGCCAAGAACCGACAGGGGGCGATGGTGAAGCTTTCTTT.

In its sample, this clone was seen a few times. The V and J genes are TRBV5-1 and TRBJ1-1; a weak D match, TRBD1 (5 bases). V was clipped by 4 bases and J by 5 bases, with 12 bases between them. Germline-derived CDR1 and CDR2 are SGHRS and YFSETQ. CDR3 length equals 13 residues. The CDR3 region is CASSLTDKTEAFF. The CDR3 region has the DNA TGCGCCAGCAGCCTTACGGACAAGACTGAAGCTTTCTTT.

V gene TRBV4-3 combines with J gene TRBJ1-3, with a tentative D call TRBD1 (6 bases). CDR1 and CDR2 (germline): LGHNA, YSLEER. The CDR3 length is 16 residues. V shed 0 bases and J shed 3 bases, with 12 bases lying between them. The CDR3 DNA follows: TGCGCCAGCAGCCAAGATTGGACAGCCCGTGGAAACACCATATATTTT. Its protein is CASSQDWTARGNTIYF.

V is TRBV18 and J is TRBJ1-1; 11 bases are a match to TRBD1. Germline CDR1 and CDR2: KGHSH and LQKENI. This CDR3 comprises 14 residues. Losses at the gene ends were 6 bases for V and 6 bases for J; bases not matched to a gene: 6. The CDR3 DNA reads as TGTGCCAGCTCGCCGGGACAGGGGGTCGCTGAAGCTTTCTTT. Translating gives CASSPGQGVAEAFF.